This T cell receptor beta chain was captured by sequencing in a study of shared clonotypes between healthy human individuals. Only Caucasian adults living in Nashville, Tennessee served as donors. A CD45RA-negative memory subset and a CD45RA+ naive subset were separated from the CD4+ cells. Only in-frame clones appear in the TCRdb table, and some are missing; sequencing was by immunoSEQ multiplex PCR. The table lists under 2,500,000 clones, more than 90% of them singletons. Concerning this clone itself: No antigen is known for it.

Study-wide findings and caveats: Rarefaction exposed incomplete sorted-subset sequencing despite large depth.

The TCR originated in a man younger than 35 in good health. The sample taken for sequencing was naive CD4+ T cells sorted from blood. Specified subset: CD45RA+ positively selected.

CDR3 region: CASSPQGLAGEKFF. CDR3 coding DNA: TGTGCCAGCAGCCCTCAAGGACTAGCGGGAGAGAAGTTCTTC. V is TRBV7-2 and J is TRBJ2-1, with 13 bases identical to TRBD2. Germline CDR1 SGHTA, CDR2 FQGNSA. The CDR3 loop spans 14 amino acids. With 5 bases clipped from V and 14 bases from J, the junction kept 9 bases outside the gene matches.